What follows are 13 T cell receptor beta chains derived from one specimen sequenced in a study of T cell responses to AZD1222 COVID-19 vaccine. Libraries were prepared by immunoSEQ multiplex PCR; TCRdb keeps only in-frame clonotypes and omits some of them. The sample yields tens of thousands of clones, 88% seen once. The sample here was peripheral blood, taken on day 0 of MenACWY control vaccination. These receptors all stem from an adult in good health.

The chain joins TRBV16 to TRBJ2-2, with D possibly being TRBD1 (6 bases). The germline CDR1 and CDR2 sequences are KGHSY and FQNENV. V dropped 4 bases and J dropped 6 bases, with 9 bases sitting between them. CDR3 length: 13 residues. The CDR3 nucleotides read TGTGCCAGCAGCCCGAGGACAGCCGGGGAGCTGTTTTTT. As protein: CASSPRTAGELFF.

CDR3 sequence reads: CASSFQGASLETQYF. Here the CDR3 DNA reads TGTGCCAGCAGTTTCCAGGGGGCAAGTCTGGAGACCCAGTACTTC. The chain joins TRBV28 to TRBJ2-5; 8 bases align to TRBD1. Trimming took 3 bases from V and 5 from J; bases not matched to a gene: 8. CDR3 length: 15 residues. Germline V lookup: CDR1 MDHEN, CDR2 SYDVKM.

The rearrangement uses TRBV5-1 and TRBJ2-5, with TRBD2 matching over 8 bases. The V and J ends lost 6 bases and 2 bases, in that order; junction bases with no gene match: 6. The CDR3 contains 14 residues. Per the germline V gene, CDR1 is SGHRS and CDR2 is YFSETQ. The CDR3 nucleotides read TGCGCCAGCACCCGGGGGGGGCAGCAAGAGACCCAGTACTTC. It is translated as CASTRGGQQETQYF.

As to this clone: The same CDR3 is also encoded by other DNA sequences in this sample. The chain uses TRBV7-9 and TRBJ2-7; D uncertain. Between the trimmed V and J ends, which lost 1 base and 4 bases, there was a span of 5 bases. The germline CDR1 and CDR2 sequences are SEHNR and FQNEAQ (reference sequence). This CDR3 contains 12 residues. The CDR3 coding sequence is TGTGCCAGCAGCTTAGGGCAGTACGAGCAGTACTTC. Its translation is CASSLGQYEQYF.

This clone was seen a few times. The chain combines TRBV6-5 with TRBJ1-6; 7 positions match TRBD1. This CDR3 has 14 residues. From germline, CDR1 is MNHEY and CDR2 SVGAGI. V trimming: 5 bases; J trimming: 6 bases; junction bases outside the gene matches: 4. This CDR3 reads CASSPGTANSPLHF. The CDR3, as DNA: TGTGCCAGCAGTCCCGGGACAGCTAATTCACCCCTCCACTTT.

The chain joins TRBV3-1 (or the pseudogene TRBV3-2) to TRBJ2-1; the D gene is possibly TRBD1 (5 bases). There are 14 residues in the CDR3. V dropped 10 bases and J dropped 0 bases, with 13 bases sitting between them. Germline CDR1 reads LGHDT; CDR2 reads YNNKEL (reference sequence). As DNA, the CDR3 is TGTGCCAATTTAAGACAGAGCTCCTACAATGAGCAGTTCTTC. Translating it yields CANLRQSSYNEQFF.

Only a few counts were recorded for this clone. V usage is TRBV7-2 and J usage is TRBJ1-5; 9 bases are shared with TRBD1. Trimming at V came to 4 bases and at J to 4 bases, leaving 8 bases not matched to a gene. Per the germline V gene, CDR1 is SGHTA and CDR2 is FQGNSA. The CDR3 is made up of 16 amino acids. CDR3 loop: CASSSNLDRGNQPQHF. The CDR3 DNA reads TGTGCCAGCAGCTCGAACCTCGACAGGGGGAATCAGCCCCAGCATTTT.

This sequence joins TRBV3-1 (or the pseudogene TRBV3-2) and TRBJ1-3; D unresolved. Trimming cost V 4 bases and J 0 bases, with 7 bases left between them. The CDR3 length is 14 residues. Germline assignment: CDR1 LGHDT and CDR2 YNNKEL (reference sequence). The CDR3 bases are TGTGCCAGCAGCCCCGTAGGCTCTGGAAACACCATATATTTT. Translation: CASSPVGSGNTIYF.

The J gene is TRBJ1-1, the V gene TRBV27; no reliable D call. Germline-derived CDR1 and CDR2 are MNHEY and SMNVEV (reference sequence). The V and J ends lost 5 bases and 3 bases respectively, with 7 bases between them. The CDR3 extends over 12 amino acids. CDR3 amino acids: CASSNVDTEAFF. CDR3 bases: TGTGCCAGCAGTAACGTGGACACTGAAGCTTTCTTT.

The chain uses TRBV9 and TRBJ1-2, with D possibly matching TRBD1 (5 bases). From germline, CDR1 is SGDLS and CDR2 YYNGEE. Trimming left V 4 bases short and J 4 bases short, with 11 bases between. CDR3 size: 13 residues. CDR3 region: CASSPRQGYGYTF. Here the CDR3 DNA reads TGTGCCAGCAGCCCCCGGCAGGGCTATGGCTACACCTTC.

CDR3 sequence: CASSPPAGELFF. CDR3 DNA: TGTGCCAGCTCACCACCAGCCGGGGAGCTGTTTTTT. The J gene is TRBJ2-2, the V gene TRBV18, with D unclear. Germline V gene sequence: CDR1 KGHSH, CDR2 LQKENI. This CDR3 is built from 12 residues. Trimming shortened V by 0 bases and J by 6 bases, and 2 bases separated the two germline ends.

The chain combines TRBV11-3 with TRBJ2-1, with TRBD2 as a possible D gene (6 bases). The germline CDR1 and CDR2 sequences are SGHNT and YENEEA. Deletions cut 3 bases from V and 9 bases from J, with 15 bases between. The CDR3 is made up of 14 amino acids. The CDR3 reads CASSLGGERAEQFF. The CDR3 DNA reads TGTGCCAGCAGCTTGGGCGGGGAGAGGGCTGAGCAGTTCTTC.

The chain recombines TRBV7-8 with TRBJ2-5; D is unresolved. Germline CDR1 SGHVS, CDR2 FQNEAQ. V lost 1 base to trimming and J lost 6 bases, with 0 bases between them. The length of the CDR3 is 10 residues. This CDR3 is CASSLETQYF. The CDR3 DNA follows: TGTGCCAGCAGCTTAGAGACCCAGTACTTC.